This T cell receptor (beta chain) came from a study of cytomegalovirus exposure and HLA in healthy donors. As concerns this clone: No antigen is known for it.

Study-level findings and limits: A few V segments could not be told apart, such as TRBV6-2 and TRBV6-3, and were left out.

Germline lookup yields CDR1 SGHTA and CDR2 FQGNSA. The CDR3 is 15 amino acids. Unmatched junction bases numbered 1, after V lost 0 bases and J lost 4 bases. Vbeta (60) and Jbeta (13) primers were used in the PCR. Sequencing used immunoSEQ multiplex PCR; TCRdb keeps in-frame clones, though not all of them. The table lists about 200,000 clones, roughly 80% of them singletons. The TCR was taken from a man in his forties in good health and CMV-seronegative. The source material was PBMCs. V is TRBV7-2 and J is TRBJ2-7; 12 bases match TRBD2. DNA for the CDR3: TGTGCCAGCAGCTTAGCTACTAGCGGGAGGTACGAGCAGTACTTC. Protein sequence: CASSLATSGRYEQYF.